The 30 T cell receptor beta chains presented below share a single source sample, sequenced in a study of blood T cell repertoires in COVID-19. Sequenced by immunoSEQ multiplex PCR; TCRdb stores in-frame clones only, minus some. This table has fewer than 300,000 clones, around 82% appearing once. The sequencing sample was made of peripheral blood. The receptor source for this set is a woman between 18 and 29 years old with acute or convalescent COVID-19.

This sequence joins TRBV7-2 and TRBJ2-3; D not resolved. The CDR3 contains 14 residues. V dropped 0 bases and J dropped 0 bases, with 4 bases sitting between them. CDR1 and CDR2 from the germline V gene are SGHTA and FQGNSA. Here the CDR3 reads CASSLASSTDTQYF. In DNA, the CDR3 is TGTGCCAGCAGCTTAGCATCTAGCACAGATACGCAGTATTTT.

The chain recombines TRBV18 with TRBJ1-4; possibly TRBD1 for D (5 bases). Trimming removed 3 bases from V and 5 bases from J, with 13 bases in between. The CDR3 runs to 15 residues. Germline V gene data show CDR1 as KGHSH and CDR2 as LQKENI. CDR3 residues: CASSPSRTPNEKLFF. As DNA, the CDR3 is TGTGCCAGCTCACCCTCCCGGACACCGAATGAAAAACTGTTTTTT.

In its sample, this clone was seen once. The genes are TRBV6-5 and TRBJ1-1; 8 nucleotides match TRBD1. V lost 6 bases, J lost 7 bases, and 4 bases stayed unmatched. There are 12 residues in the CDR3. Germline V gene sequence: CDR1 MNHEY, CDR2 SVGAGI. In nucleotides, the CDR3 is TGTGCCAGCAGGCTCAGGGGGCATGAAGCTTTCTTT. As protein: CASRLRGHEAFF.

The rearrangement links TRBV5-1 to TRBJ2-7; D ambiguous. The CDR3 runs to 13 residues. Germline assignment: CDR1 SGHRS and CDR2 YFSETQ. V was pared by 6 bases and J by 5 bases, with 15 bases between. The CDR3 sequence is CASTTPPGNEQYF. The CDR3 bases are TGCGCCAGCACCACACCTCCAGGCAACGAGCAGTACTTC.

This clone was seen more than once but under ten times. The chain combines TRBV27 with TRBJ2-1; 12 nucleotides align to TRBD2. The J segment lost 16 bases and the V segment lost 6 bases, leaving 10 bases of the junction unmatched. CDR1 is MNHEY, CDR2 SMNVEV, per germline (reference sequence). This CDR3 region has 13 residues. Here the CDR3 reads CASRTALAGGPFF. CDR3 bases: TGTGCCAGCAGGACAGCCCTAGCGGGAGGGCCATTCTTC.

The genes are TRBV19 and TRBJ1-2; D ambiguous. Germline values: CDR1 LNHDA, CDR2 SQIVND (reference sequence). Trimming stripped 6 bases from V and 0 bases from J, with 8 bases between. The CDR3 spans 13 residues. The chain's CDR3 is CASSVGANYGYTF. CDR3 in DNA: TGTGCCAGTAGCGTCGGGGCTAACTATGGCTACACCTTC. Full variable domain (rest looked up from reference TRBV19 and TRBJ1-2): DGGITQSPKYLFRKEGQNVTLSCEQNLNHDAMYWYRQDPGQGLRLIYYSQIVNDFQKGDIAEGYSVSREKKESFPLTVTSAQKNPTAFYLCASSVGANYGYTFGSGTRLTVV.

The rearrangement joins TRBV11-2 to TRBJ1-2; a possible D gene is TRBD1 (6 bases). CDR1 and CDR2 from the germline V gene are SGHAT and FQNNGV. The CDR3 contains 14 residues. V lost 0 bases, J lost 6 bases, and 11 bases lay in between. The chain's CDR3 is CASSLDQGWDGYTF. CDR3 in DNA: TGTGCCAGCAGCTTAGATCAGGGGTGGGATGGCTACACCTTC.

This clone came up once. This rearrangement joins TRBV5-1 to TRBJ2-7; TRBD2 matches at 12 bases. Per the germline V gene, CDR1 is SGHRS and CDR2 is YFSETQ. V dropped 4 bases and J dropped 3; count of bases not matched to a gene: 8. CDR3 length: 16 residues. CDR3 sequence (DNA): TGCGCCAGCAGCATTGGGACTAGCGGGCTGAGCTACGAGCAGTACTTC. Translated: CASSIGTSGLSYEQYF.

The chain carries TRBV6-5 and TRBJ2-1, with 12 bases that match TRBD2. This CDR3 is built from 15 residues. Per germline, CDR1 MNHEY and CDR2 SVGAGI. V lost 7 bases to trimming and J lost 4 bases; unmatched junction nucleotides: 5. The DNA of the CDR3 is TGTGCCAGCAACCAACTAGCGGGAGGATACAATGAGCAGTTCTTC. Its translation: CASNQLAGGYNEQFF.

V gene TRBV15 combines with J gene TRBJ2-1, with 11 positions matching TRBD2. The CDR3 spans 18 residues. Germline CDR1 is LNHNV and CDR2 is YYDKDF (reference sequence). Losses at the gene ends were 0 bases for V and 0 bases for J; bases not matched to a gene: 4. In DNA form, the CDR3 reads TGTGCCACCAGCAGAGATATGACTAGCGGGGTCTCCTACAATGAGCAGTTCTTC. Translating it yields CATSRDMTSGVSYNEQFF. The full variable domain, with the rest looked up from reference TRBV15 and TRBJ2-1, is DAMVIQNPRYQVTQFGKPVTLSCSQTLNHNVMYWYQQKSSQAPKLLFHYYDKDFNNEADTPDNFQSRRPNTSFCFLDIRSPGLGDTAMYLCATSRDMTSGVSYNEQFFGPGTRLTVL.

This clone has a single count. J is TRBJ2-1 and V is TRBV27; D is possibly TRBD2 (6 bases). The V end lost 6 bases, the J end lost 0 bases, and 12 bases lay between the germline ends. Per the germline V gene, CDR1 is MNHEY and CDR2 is SMNVEV (reference sequence). This CDR3 comprises 15 residues. CDR3 sequence (DNA): TGTGCCAGCAGAAAAATGACTAGCTCCTACAATGAGCAGTTCTTC. As protein: CASRKMTSSYNEQFF.

With regard to this clone: Other DNA sequences in the same sample also yield this CDR3. This chain uses TRBV29-1 with TRBJ2-7; D possibly corresponds to TRBD2 (6 bases). Trimming left V 7 bases short and J 0 bases short, with 10 bases between. The CDR3 is made up of 12 amino acids. The germline CDR1 and CDR2 sequences are SQVTM and ANQGSEA. CDR3 protein: CSAGTHSYEQYF. The CDR3, as DNA: TGCAGCGCCGGGACTCACTCCTACGAGCAGTACTTC.

This clone was recorded a few times. This same CDR3 is encoded by further DNA sequences in the sample. V gene TRBV5-1 combines with J gene TRBJ1-4; D may be TRBD1 (6 bases). The germline CDR1 and CDR2 sequences are SGHRS and YFSETQ. With 4 bases removed from V and 0 bases from J, the gap between germline ends came to 10 bases. This CDR3 spans 15 amino acids. The CDR3 DNA reads TGCGCCAGCAGCCCTCAGGGGTCAACTAATGAAAAACTGTTTTTT. Translated: CASSPQGSTNEKLFF. Full variable domain (outside the CDR3, taken from reference TRBV5-1 and TRBJ1-4): KAGVTQTPRYLIKTRGQQVTLSCSPISGHRSVSWYQQTPGQGLQFLFEYFSETQRNKGNFPGRFSGRQFSNSRSEMNVSTLELGDSALYLCASSPQGSTNEKLFFGSGTQLSVL.

The chain combines TRBV24-1 with TRBJ2-1; 13 bases are shared with TRBD2. J lost 4 bases, V lost 6 bases, and 2 bases had no gene match. Germline V gene data show CDR1 as KGHDR and CDR2 as SFDVKD. The CDR3 runs 15 residues. The CDR3: CATSSTSGRYNEQFF. DNA for the CDR3: TGTGCCACCAGTTCGACTAGCGGGAGGTACAATGAGCAGTTCTTC.

The genes are TRBV28 and TRBJ1-1; D might be TRBD1 (6 bases). Germline V gene data show CDR1 as MDHEN and CDR2 as SYDVKM. The length of the CDR3 is 17 residues. The V and J ends lost 5 bases and 0 bases respectively, with 19 bases between them. CDR3 in amino acids: CASSPDRSSLVNTEAFF. As DNA, the CDR3 is TGTGCCAGCAGTCCTGACAGGTCGTCGTTGGTGAACACTGAAGCTTTCTTT.

The V and J genes are TRBV28 and TRBJ2-4; TRBD2 matches 8 bases. This CDR3 has 20 residues. V lost 4 bases, J lost 0 bases, and 17 bases stayed unmatched. Per the germline V gene, CDR1 is MDHEN and CDR2 is SYDVKM. The CDR3 spells CASSYPLAGKGLLAKNIQYF. The CDR3 DNA reads TGTGCCAGCAGTTATCCATTAGCGGGGAAGGGCCTACTAGCCAAAAACATTCAGTACTTC.

This clone has more than one count but fewer than ten. This CDR3 is CASSLAQQGGYGYTF. CDR3 in DNA: TGTGCCAGCAGCTTAGCCCAGCAGGGGGGCTATGGCTACACCTTC. This chain links TRBV7-9 with TRBJ1-2; 7 bases align to TRBD1. The germline CDR1 and CDR2 sequences are SEHNR and FQNEAQ (reference sequence). Trimming cost V 0 bases and J 4 bases; bases outside gene matches: 5. This CDR3 has 15 amino acids.

This chain joins TRBV9 and TRBJ2-2; TRBD1 matches 8 bases. Trimming at V came to 0 bases and at J to 8 bases, leaving 9 bases not matched to a gene. The CDR3 extends over 16 amino acids. In germline, CDR1 is SGDLS, CDR2 YYNGEE. The CDR3 spells CASSVGSGTGAGELFF. In nucleotides, the CDR3 is TGTGCCAGCAGCGTAGGATCAGGGACAGGCGCGGGGGAGCTGTTTTTT. The variable domain in full, with the rest retrieved from reference TRBV9 and TRBJ2-2, is DSGVTQTPKHLITATGQRVTLRCSPRSGDLSVYWYQQSLDQGLQFLIQYYNGEERAKGNILERFSAQQFPDLHSELNLSSLELGDSALYFCASSVGSGTGAGELFFGEGSRLTVL.

CDR3 amino acids: CASPLTRVVAIYSYEQYF. The CDR3 nucleotides are TGTGCCAGCCCTTTAACGAGGGTAGTAGCGATATATTCCTACGAGCAGTACTTC. The J gene is TRBJ2-7, the V gene TRBV18; tentatively, D is TRBD2 (5 bases). The V and J ends lost 8 bases and 1 base respectively, with 27 bases between them. From germline, CDR1 is KGHSH and CDR2 LQKENI. The CDR3 consists of 18 residues.

V gene TRBV6-1 combines with J gene TRBJ1-2, with D unclear. Germline V gene data show CDR1 as MNHNS and CDR2 as SASEGT. There are 14 residues in the CDR3. Trimming removed 1 base from V and 4 bases from J, with 10 bases in between. The chain's CDR3 is CASSEGGGFYGYTF. The CDR3 DNA reads as TGTGCCAGCAGTGAAGGGGGAGGATTCTATGGCTACACCTTC.

This clone was seen only once. This sequence joins TRBV5-1 and TRBJ2-1, with D maybe TRBD1 (6 bases). Germline V gene lookup returns CDR1 SGHRS and CDR2 YFSETQ. V was pared by 6 bases and J by 2 bases, with 15 bases between. The CDR3 runs to 15 residues. CDR3 residues: CASTRDRYTYNEQFF. Written as DNA, the CDR3 is TGCGCCAGCACCCGAGACAGGTACACCTACAATGAGCAGTTCTTC.

The J gene is TRBJ1-6, the V gene TRBV5-1, with 7 positions matching TRBD1. The CDR3 totals 14 residues. The germline gives CDR1 SGHRS, CDR2 YFSETQ. Trimming removed 5 bases from V and 9 bases from J; junction bases left unmatched: 8. This CDR3 reads CASSTAGGSSPLHF. For the CDR3, the DNA is TGCGCCAGCAGTACGGCAGGGGGTTCTTCACCCCTCCACTTT.

Only one count was recorded for this clone. The V and J genes are TRBV9 and TRBJ2-1, with a tentative D call TRBD2 (6 bases). V gave up 4 bases and J gave up 4 bases, with 21 bases separating them. The CDR3 runs to 17 residues. CDR1 and CDR2 (germline): SGDLS, YYNGEE. Here the CDR3 reads CASSPEVRGTVYNEQFF. The CDR3 DNA reads as TGTGCCAGCAGCCCCGAGGTGCGGGGAACCGTTTACAATGAGCAGTTCTTC. Filled out from reference TRBV9 and TRBJ2-1, the complete variable domain reads DSGVTQTPKHLITATGQRVTLRCSPRSGDLSVYWYQQSLDQGLQFLIQYYNGEERAKGNILERFSAQQFPDLHSELNLSSLELGDSALYFCASSPEVRGTVYNEQFFGPGTRLTVL.

The chain has TRBV7-6 and TRBJ1-5; TRBD1 aligns across 8 bases. The J segment lost 3 bases and the V segment lost 1 base, leaving 2 bases of the junction unmatched. The V gene's germline CDR1 is SGHVS and CDR2 FNYEAQ. The CDR3 length is 15 residues. CDR3 bases: TGTGCCAGCAGCTTAGGACAGGGGAACAATCAGCCCCAGCATTTT. As protein: CASSLGQGNNQPQHF.

V and J are TRBV4-3 and TRBJ2-1, with 14 bases fitting TRBD2. The trim removed 3 bases at V and 7 bases at J, leaving 11 bases unmatched. The CDR3 runs 18 residues. The V gene's germline CDR1 is LGHNA and CDR2 YSLEER. In DNA form, the CDR3 reads TGCGCCAGCAGCCAGCAGACGAGGACTAGCGGGAGGAAGAATGAGCAGTTCTTC. Its protein is CASSQQTRTSGRKNEQFF.

This rearrangement joins TRBV7-8 to TRBJ2-7; 7 nucleotides line up with TRBD1. Looked up from germline, CDR1 is SGHVS and CDR2 is FQNEAQ. This CDR3 has 12 amino acids. Losses at the gene ends were 5 bases for V and 4 bases for J; bases not matched to a gene: 2. CDR3 nucleotide sequence: TGTGCCAGCAGCCTACAGGGGTACGAGCAGTACTTC. Its translation: CASSLQGYEQYF.

This CDR3 reads CASRSSGSTYEQYF. CDR3 in DNA: TGTGCCAGCAGGAGTAGCGGGAGTACATACGAGCAGTACTTC. The chain joins TRBV7-9 to TRBJ2-7; 9 nucleotides align to TRBD2. The CDR3 is 14 amino acids. Per the germline V gene, CDR1 is SEHNR and CDR2 is FQNEAQ (reference sequence). Unmatched junction bases numbered 7, after V lost 6 bases and J lost 4 bases.

The table lists this clone with a few counts. The V and J genes are TRBV7-2 and TRBJ1-6, with TRBD1 matching over 11 bases. V lost 3 bases, J lost 9 bases, and 4 bases stayed unmatched. Germline assignment: CDR1 SGHTA and CDR2 FQGNSA. The CDR3 is 15 amino acids. The CDR3 nucleotides read TGTGCCAGCAGCTTTTCCGGGACAGGGGGTTCACCCCTCCACTTT. It translates to CASSFSGTGGSPLHF.

This chain uses TRBV18 with TRBJ1-4; 7 nucleotides line up with TRBD1. The CDR3 totals 17 residues. Germline CDR1 KGHSH, CDR2 LQKENI. J gave up 1 base and V 0 bases, and 5 bases lay outside the gene matches. CDR3 loop: CASSPPTGPVTNEKLFF. The DNA for the CDR3 is TGTGCCAGCTCACCACCGACAGGGCCCGTAACTAATGAAAAACTGTTTTTT. Filled out from reference TRBV18 and TRBJ1-4, the complete variable domain reads NAGVMQNPRHLVRRRGQEARLRCSPMKGHSHVYWYRQLPEEGLKFMVYLQKENIIDESGMPKERFSAEFPKEGPSILRIQQVVRGDSAAYFCASSPPTGPVTNEKLFFGSGTQLSVL.

This chain uses TRBV5-6 with TRBJ2-3, with 7 bases fitting TRBD1. CDR1 is SGHDT and CDR2 is YYEEEE in the germline V gene. With V trimmed by 1 base and J by 4 bases, 6 bases remained unmatched. The CDR3 spans 15 residues. The CDR3 sequence: CASSLLDRLADTQYF. As DNA, the CDR3 is TGTGCCAGCAGCTTGCTGGACAGGTTAGCAGATACGCAGTATTTT. Full variable domain (rest looked up from reference TRBV5-6 and TRBJ2-3): DAGVTQSPTHLIKTRGQQVTLRCSPKSGHDTVSWYQQALGQGPQFIFQYYEEEERQRGNFPDRFSGHQFPNYSSELNVNALLLGDSALYLCASSLLDRLADTQYFGPGTRLTVL.